This TCR beta chain was identified during a study of T cells in Graves' hyperthyroidism and ophthalmopathy. This clonotype has just a few counts. Amplification targeted TCR beta CDR3 regions from RNA transcripts. HTBI primers were used for first-round RT-PCR of the TCR CDR3. TCRdb redid the calling of the multiplex PCR reads with MiXCR, one entry per CDR3 protein. The data show roughly 380,000 distinct CDR3 sequences, with about 13% seen just once and roughly 20% held by the top ten. The CDR3 extends over 14 amino acids. Trimming took 4 bases from V and 3 from J, leaving 13 bases between them. Germline assignment: CDR1 SGHAT and CDR2 FQNNGV. In patients aged 18 to 65, hyperthyroidism was newly diagnosed, with duration under 2 months. The study excluded patients with uncontrolled infection, other autoimmune disease, pregnancy or lactation. Blood from later-ophthalmopathy patients was taken at first hyperthyroidism diagnosis. Fresh peripheral blood, 7.5 to 10 ml, was the source of the PBMCs.

This TCR derives from a man between 25 and 39 years old with Graves' hyperthyroidism that later progressed to Graves' ophthalmopathy. Sequencing was done on a sample of blood. The rearrangement links TRBV11-2 to TRBJ2-7; D ambiguous. CDR3 coding DNA: TGTGCCAGCAGCTACGTGGGCCCCCACTACGAGCAGTACTTC. Protein sequence: CASSYVGPHYEQYF.